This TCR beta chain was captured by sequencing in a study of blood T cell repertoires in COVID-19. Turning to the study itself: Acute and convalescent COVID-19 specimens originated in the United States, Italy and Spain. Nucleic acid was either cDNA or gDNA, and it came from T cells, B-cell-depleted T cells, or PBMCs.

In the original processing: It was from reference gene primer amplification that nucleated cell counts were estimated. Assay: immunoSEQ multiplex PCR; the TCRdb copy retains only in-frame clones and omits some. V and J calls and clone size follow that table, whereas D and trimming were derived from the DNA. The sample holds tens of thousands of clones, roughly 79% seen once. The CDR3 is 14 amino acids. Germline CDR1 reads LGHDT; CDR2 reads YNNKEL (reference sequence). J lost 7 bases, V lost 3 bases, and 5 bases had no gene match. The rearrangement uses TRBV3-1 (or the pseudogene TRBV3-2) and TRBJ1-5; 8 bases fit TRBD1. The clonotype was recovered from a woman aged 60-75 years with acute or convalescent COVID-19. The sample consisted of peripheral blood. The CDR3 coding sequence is TGTGCCAGCAGCCAGACAGGGGCCAGACAGCCCCAGCATTTT. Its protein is CASSQTGARQPQHF.